Listed below are T cell receptor beta chains from one sample, sequenced in a study of T cells in Graves' hyperthyroidism and ophthalmopathy. TCRdb reprocessed the multiplex PCR reads with MiXCR, giving one entry per CDR3 protein. Of roughly 400,000 distinct CDR3 sequences listed, over 12% are singletons. The specimen was blood. The receptors derive from a man aged 45-65 years with Graves' ophthalmopathy. The CDR3 runs from the conserved cysteine through the conserved F or W. A D gene is named only where the DNA matches it firmly. Expanded clones get a size class; other rows say once, few or many, or leave the size out.

v_call,clone_size,j_call,d_call,cdr3_aa,cdr3_nt
TRBV12-3/TRBV12-4,few,TRBJ1-2,-,CASSLTGSGYGYTF,TGTGCCAGCAGTCTAACCGGGTCAGGCTATGGCTACACCTTC
TRBV7-9,-,TRBJ2-1,TRBD2,CASSPPRIAGGGYNEQFF,TGTGCCAGCAGCCCCCCTAGAATAGCGGGAGGGGGGTACAATGAGCAGTTCTTC
TRBV5-1,many,TRBJ2-7,TRBD2,CASSLSGSDEQYF,TGCGCCAGCAGTCTTAGCGGGAGTGACGAGCAGTACTTC
TRBV5-1,-,TRBJ2-7,-,CASSLERASYEQYF,TGCGCCAGCAGCTTGGAAAGGGCCTCCTACGAGCAGTACTTC
TRBV6-2/TRBV6-3,few,TRBJ2-3,-,CASMEGWTDTQYF,TGTGCCAGCATGGAAGGTTGGACAGATACGCAGTATTTT
TRBV2,many,TRBJ2-4,-,CASTPLAKNIQYF,TGTGCCAGCACGCCCCTAGCCAAAAACATTCAGTACTTC
TRBV20-1,few,TRBJ2-1,TRBD2,CSARGREGPNEQFF,TGCAGTGCTAGGGGTCGGGAGGGCCCCAATGAGCAGTTCTTC
TRBV15,-,TRBJ2-1,-,CATSRDIPNYNEQFF,TGTGCCACCAGCAGAGATATACCCAATTACAATGAGCAGTTCTTC
TRBV20-1,many,TRBJ1-1,-,CSAENRPGDTEAFF,TGCAGTGCCGAAAACAGACCGGGGGACACTGAAGCTTTCTTT
TRBV27,few,TRBJ2-3,-,CASKALPSTDTQYF,TGTGCCAGCAAGGCCCTACCTAGCACAGATACGCAGTATTTT
TRBV2,many,TRBJ2-2,TRBD1,CASQGDTGELFF,TGTGCCTCACAGGGGGACACCGGGGAGCTGTTTTTT
TRBV5-1,many,TRBJ2-1,-,CASSHPGTNEQFF,TGCGCCAGCAGCCATCCCGGGACCAATGAGCAGTTCTTC
TRBV7-2,many,TRBJ1-2,-,CASSPGGANYGYTF,TGTGCCAGCAGCCCCGGGGGGGCGAACTATGGCTACACCTTC
TRBV7-2,few,TRBJ2-7,TRBD1,CASSLGGTVLRHEQYF,TGTGCCAGCAGCTTAGGGGGGACAGTACTAAGGCACGAGCAGTACTTC
TRBV3-1,many,TRBJ2-5,-,CASSQNRGLKTQYF,TGTGCCAGCAGCCAGAACCGGGGGTTGAAGACCCAGTACTTC
TRBV20-1,few,TRBJ2-3,-,CSALSATSGAADTQYF,TGCAGTGCTCTTTCGGCGACTAGTGGGGCGGCAGATACGCAGTATTTT
TRBV2,many,TRBJ2-3,TRBD2,CASTLGAGSTDTQYF,TGTGCCAGCACCCTAGGAGCGGGAAGCACAGATACGCAGTATTTT
TRBV3-1,many,TRBJ2-7,-,CASSQLLGDEQYF,TGTGCCAGCAGCCAACTTTTAGGGGACGAGCAGTACTTC
TRBV5-1,-,TRBJ2-7,-,CASIDSGVQKQYF,TGCGCCAGCATCGATTCCGGGGTTCAAAAGCAGTACTTC
TRBV28,many,TRBJ1-1,-,CASGTTRPVPFF,TGTGCCAGCGGGACAACAAGACCAGTGCCTTTCTTT
TRBV6-1,many,TRBJ2-7,TRBD1,CASSYITGTGAGEQYF,TGTGCCAGCAGTTATATTACCGGGACAGGGGCTGGCGAGCAGTACTTC
TRBV28,many,TRBJ2-5,-,CASGSVEETQYF,TGTGCCAGCGGCTCTGTCGAGGAGACCCAGTACTTC
TRBV27,few,TRBJ2-1,-,CASSFPLSRGSQQFF,TGTGCCAGCAGTTTTCCCCTATCCCGGGGGTCTCAGCAGTTCTTC
TRBV6-2/TRBV6-3,-,TRBJ2-2,-,CASSGRSGELFF,TGTGCCAGCAGCGGTCGATCCGGGGAACTGTTTTTT
TRBV5-1,many,TRBJ2-1,-,CTSSLATSSYNEQFF,TGCACCAGCAGCTTGGCAACGAGCTCCTACAATGAGCAGTTCTTC
TRBV5-1,many,TRBJ2-1,-,CASSLRNEQFF,TGCGCCAGCAGCTTGAGGAATGAGCAGTTCTTC
TRBV6-1,many,TRBJ2-7,TRBD2,CASSPLAGLNSYEQYF,TGTGCCAGCAGTCCACTAGCGGGGCTAAACTCCTACGAGCAGTACTTC
TRBV10-3,-,TRBJ2-2,-,CGISGGRRGTRNTGELFF,TGTGGCATCAGTGGAGGCAGGAGGGGGACAAGAAACACCGGGGAGCTGTTTTTT
TRBV27,many,TRBJ2-7,TRBD1,CASSRTGSIYEQYF,TGTGCCAGCAGTCGGACAGGGAGCATTTACGAGCAGTACTTC
TRBV3-1,many,TRBJ1-2,-,CASSHSNSGANYGYTF,TGTGCCAGCAGCCATTCTAATTCGGGAGCGAACTATGGCTACACCTTC
TRBV7-8,-,TRBJ2-4,-,CASSRLHPNIQYF,TGTGCCAGCAGTCGACTACATCCAAACATTCAGTACTTC